These 23 T cell receptor beta chains came from one sample sequenced in a study of blood T cell repertoires in COVID-19. The table came from immunoSEQ multiplex PCR; TCRdb's copy has only in-frame clones and leaves some out. The repertoire holds 240,000 or so clones, roughly four fifths seen once, with 3.4% in the top ten. Sequencing was performed on peripheral blood. Source of these receptors: a woman aged 18-29 years with acute or convalescent COVID-19.

The V gene is TRBV7-8, the J gene TRBJ2-7, with 7 positions matching TRBD1. J gave up 6 bases and V 5 bases, and 16 bases lay outside the gene matches. There are 16 residues in the CDR3. Germline CDR1 is SGHVS and CDR2 is FQNEAQ. CDR3 DNA: TGTGCCAGCAGCCACCGGGTGAAGGGGGCGGTCTCCGAGCAGTACTTC. This codes for CASSHRVKGAVSEQYF.

The chain links TRBV7-9 to TRBJ2-2; tentatively, D is TRBD2 (6 bases). Trimming removed 8 bases from V and 6 bases from J, with 16 bases in between. The CDR3 has 14 amino acids. CDR1 and CDR2 from the germline V gene are SEHNR and FQNEAQ (reference sequence). The CDR3 bases are TGTGCCAGCTCAGGTGCGGGGTCCGCCGGGGAGCTGTTTTTT. Translated, it gives CASSGAGSAGELFF.

This clone appeared a few times. The chain recombines TRBV5-1 with TRBJ1-1, with D unclear. The length of the CDR3 is 14 residues. CDR1 and CDR2 from the germline V gene are SGHRS and YFSETQ. V shed 0 bases and J shed 8 bases, with 14 bases lying between them. The CDR3 protein is CASSLELGSLEAFF. CDR3 coding DNA: TGCGCCAGCAGCTTGGAGCTGGGCAGCCTCGAAGCTTTCTTT.

The chain combines TRBV18 with TRBJ2-3; 8 bases fit TRBD2. The CDR3 sequence is 14 residues long. Germline values: CDR1 KGHSH, CDR2 LQKENI. Trimming removed 3 bases from V and 7 bases from J; junction bases left unmatched: 6. CDR3 sequence: CASSPPTSGNTQYF. In nucleotides, the CDR3 is TGTGCCAGCTCACCCCCCACTAGCGGAAATACGCAGTATTTT. Using reference TRBV18 and TRBJ2-3 for the parts outside the CDR3, the full variable domain is NAGVMQNPRHLVRRRGQEARLRCSPMKGHSHVYWYRQLPEEGLKFMVYLQKENIIDESGMPKERFSAEFPKEGPSILRIQQVVRGDSAAYFCASSPPTSGNTQYFGPGTRLTVL.

The chain uses TRBV27 and TRBJ2-1; 10 bases are shared with TRBD2. CDR3 length: 14 amino acids. Germline trimming cut 6 bases from V and 7 bases from J; bases unmatched to any gene: 6. Germline CDR1 MNHEY, CDR2 SMNVEV (reference sequence). The CDR3: CASRSGLAWNEQFF. The CDR3 coding sequence is TGTGCCAGCAGGTCGGGACTAGCGTGGAATGAGCAGTTCTTC.

CDR3 protein: CASIPGHIYNQPQHF. The DNA for the CDR3 is TGTGCCAGCATTCCGGGACACATCTACAATCAGCCCCAGCATTTT. J is TRBJ1-5 and V is TRBV6-5, with D possibly matching TRBD1 (6 bases). The CDR3 has 15 amino acids. V shed 7 bases and J shed 3 bases, with 16 bases lying between them. From germline, CDR1 is MNHEY and CDR2 SVGAGI.

The rearrangement joins TRBV24-1 to TRBJ2-3; the match to TRBD1 covers 11 bases. Germline V gives CDR1 KGHDR, CDR2 SFDVKD. The CDR3 spans 17 residues. V trimming: 5 bases; J trimming: 2 bases; junction bases outside the gene matches: 8. The CDR3 DNA is TGTGCCACCAGTGCCCTCCCGGGACAGGGGGACACAGATACGCAGTATTTT. Translation: CATSALPGQGDTDTQYF.

CDR3 amino acids: CASSYGQGTTTNEKLFF. The CDR3 DNA is TGCGCCAGCAGCTATGGACAGGGGACTACAACTAATGAAAAACTGTTTTTT. The chain has TRBV5-1 and TRBJ1-4; TRBD1 agrees at 9 bases. The CDR3 is 17 residues long. Germline V gene data show CDR1 as SGHRS and CDR2 as YFSETQ. Trimming removed 3 bases from V and 0 bases from J; junction bases left unmatched: 6.

The chain links TRBV30 to TRBJ2-5; possible D gene TRBD1, 6 bases. CDR1 and CDR2 (germline): GTSNPN, SVGIG (reference sequence). V shed 2 bases and J shed 2 bases, with 18 bases lying between them. The CDR3 is 16 residues long. The CDR3 coding sequence is TGTGCCTGGAGTTGGGGGCTAATAGATGTTCAAGAGACCCAGTACTTC. Amino acid sequence: CAWSWGLIDVQETQYF.

The gene calls are TRBV18 and TRBJ1-5, with D maybe TRBD1 (6 bases). V was pared by 3 bases and J by 7 bases, with 16 bases between. The CDR3 is made up of 15 amino acids. Germline CDR1 and CDR2: KGHSH and LQKENI. The chain's CDR3 is CASSPTGGGWQPQHF. The CDR3 nucleotides are TGTGCCAGCTCACCCACGGGGGGGGGCTGGCAGCCCCAGCATTTT.

In the case of this clone: At the DNA level, this CDR3 is encoded by other sequences in the same sample as well. The chain joins TRBV12-3 or TRBV12-4 to TRBJ1-2; D unresolved. Between the trimmed V and J ends, which lost 1 base and 5 bases, there was a span of 5 bases. The CDR3 runs 12 residues. Here the CDR3 reads CASSLGAYGYTF. The CDR3 DNA reads as TGTGCCAGCAGTTTAGGAGCTTATGGCTACACCTTC.

The chain uses TRBV10-3 and TRBJ2-3; TRBD1 might be the D (6 bases). The germline CDR1 and CDR2 sequences are ENHRY and SYGVKD. Trimming cost V 6 bases and J 5 bases, with 6 bases left between them. CDR3 length: 11 residues. CDR3 nucleotide sequence: TGTGCCATCAGACAGGGAGATACGCAGTATTTT. Protein product: CAIRQGDTQYF.

The J gene is TRBJ2-2, the V gene TRBV5-1, with 10 bases that match TRBD2. The V segment lost 0 bases and the J segment 0 bases; nucleotides outside the gene matches: 5. This CDR3 spans 18 amino acids. Looked up from germline, CDR1 is SGHRS and CDR2 is YFSETQ. CDR3 sequence reads: CASSLVGTSGANTGELFF. DNA of the CDR3: TGCGCCAGCAGCTTGGTCGGCACTAGCGGGGCGAACACCGGGGAGCTGTTTTTT.

The J gene is TRBJ2-7, the V gene TRBV19, with 7 bases lining up with TRBD2. The CDR3 covers 14 residues. The junction had 3 bases not matched to a gene; V was cut back by 3 bases and J by 1 base. The V gene's germline CDR1 is LNHDA and CDR2 SQIVND (reference sequence). The CDR3 protein is CASSILGRSYEQYF. The CDR3 region has the DNA TGTGCCAGTAGTATCCTCGGGAGGTCCTACGAGCAGTACTTC.

This chain connects TRBV18 to TRBJ1-4, with TRBD1 matching 9 bases. The CDR3 spans 15 residues. Germline V lookup: CDR1 KGHSH, CDR2 LQKENI. With 0 bases clipped from V and 5 bases from J, the junction kept 1 base outside the gene matches. The CDR3 DNA sequence: TGTGCCAGCTCACCACCGGGACAGGGAAATGAAAAACTGTTTTTT. Its protein product is CASSPPGQGNEKLFF.

The gene calls are TRBV6-5 and TRBJ1-2; D gene unclear. This CDR3 comprises 13 residues. Germline V gene data show CDR1 as MNHEY and CDR2 as SVGAGI. The V end was cut by 6 bases, the J end by 2 bases, with 10 bases between. In DNA, the CDR3 is TGTGCCAGCAGGAGCACGACAAACTATGGCTACACCTTC. Translated: CASRSTTNYGYTF.

This chain joins TRBV28 and TRBJ1-1; possible D gene TRBD1, 5 bases. Germline loops: CDR1 MDHEN, CDR2 SYDVKM. The V end was cut by 5 bases, the J end by 4 bases, with 14 bases between. The CDR3 sequence is 14 residues long. This CDR3 reads CASSPPPGGTEAFF. The CDR3 nucleotides are TGTGCCAGCAGTCCCCCTCCGGGGGGCACTGAAGCTTTCTTT.

The rearrangement uses TRBV7-2 and TRBJ2-4, with 11 bases identical to TRBD2. This CDR3 has 16 amino acids. The V and J ends lost 5 bases and 8 bases, in that order; junction bases with no gene match: 11. Germline lookup yields CDR1 SGHTA and CDR2 FQGNSA. The CDR3 here is CASSVYLAGGPDIQYF. The CDR3 DNA reads TGTGCCAGCAGCGTATATCTAGCGGGGGGCCCGGACATTCAGTACTTC.

The chain recombines TRBV5-4 with TRBJ2-1, with 8 bases aligning to TRBD1. This CDR3 is 14 amino acids long. Germline-derived CDR1 and CDR2 are SGHNT and YYREEE (reference sequence). Trimming removed 7 bases from V and 7 bases from J; junction bases left unmatched: 10. The CDR3 loop is CASETGVGRNEQFF. The CDR3 DNA reads as TGTGCCAGCGAGACAGGGGTAGGTAGGAATGAGCAGTTCTTC.

The rearrangement joins TRBV6-6 to TRBJ2-1, with 8 nucleotides matching TRBD2. V dropped 6 bases and J dropped 6; count of bases not matched to a gene: 7. CDR1 and CDR2 (germline): MNHNY, SVGAGI (reference sequence). CDR3 size: 14 residues. The CDR3 DNA reads TGTGCCAGCAGCGGGAGGGACACTGGCAATGAGCAGTTCTTC. Its translation is CASSGRDTGNEQFF.

The chain recombines TRBV29-1 with TRBJ1-2; weak D call: TRBD1 (6 bases). This CDR3 contains 16 residues. Deletions cut 4 bases from V and 5 bases from J, with 23 bases between. CDR1 and CDR2 (germline): SQVTM, ANQGSEA. CDR3 amino acids: CSVGASARGAKYGYTF. Here the CDR3 DNA reads TGCAGCGTTGGTGCCTCAGCTCGGGGGGCGAAGTATGGCTACACCTTC.

This clone was counted a single time. The chain is built from TRBV7-9 and TRBJ2-7; 13 bases map to TRBD2. Germline V lookup: CDR1 SEHNR, CDR2 FQNEAQ (reference sequence). The CDR3 is 15 residues long. J lost 3 bases, V lost 6 bases, and 5 bases had no gene match. The CDR3: CASRYGTSGIYEQYF. In nucleotides, the CDR3 is TGTGCCAGCAGGTACGGGACTAGCGGGATCTACGAGCAGTACTTC.

J is TRBJ1-1 and V is TRBV18, with no clear D. Trimming shortened V by 3 bases and J by 1 base, and 6 bases separated the two germline ends. This CDR3 spans 13 amino acids. Germline V lookup: CDR1 KGHSH, CDR2 LQKENI. In nucleotides, the CDR3 is TGTGCCAGCTCACCGGGCAGGAACACTGAAGCTTTCTTT. Residues: CASSPGRNTEAFF.